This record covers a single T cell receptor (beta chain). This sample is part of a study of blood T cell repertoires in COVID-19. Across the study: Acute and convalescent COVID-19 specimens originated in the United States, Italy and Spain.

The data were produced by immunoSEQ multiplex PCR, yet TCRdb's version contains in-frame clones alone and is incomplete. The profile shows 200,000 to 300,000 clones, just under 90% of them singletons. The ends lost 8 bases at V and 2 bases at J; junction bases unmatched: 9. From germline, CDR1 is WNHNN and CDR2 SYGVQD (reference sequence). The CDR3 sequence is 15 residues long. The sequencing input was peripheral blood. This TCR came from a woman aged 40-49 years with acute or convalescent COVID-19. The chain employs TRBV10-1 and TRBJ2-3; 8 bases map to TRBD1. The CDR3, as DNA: TGCGCCAGCGCCCCGGGACAGGCCAACACAGATACGCAGTATTTT. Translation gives CASAPGQANTDTQYF.